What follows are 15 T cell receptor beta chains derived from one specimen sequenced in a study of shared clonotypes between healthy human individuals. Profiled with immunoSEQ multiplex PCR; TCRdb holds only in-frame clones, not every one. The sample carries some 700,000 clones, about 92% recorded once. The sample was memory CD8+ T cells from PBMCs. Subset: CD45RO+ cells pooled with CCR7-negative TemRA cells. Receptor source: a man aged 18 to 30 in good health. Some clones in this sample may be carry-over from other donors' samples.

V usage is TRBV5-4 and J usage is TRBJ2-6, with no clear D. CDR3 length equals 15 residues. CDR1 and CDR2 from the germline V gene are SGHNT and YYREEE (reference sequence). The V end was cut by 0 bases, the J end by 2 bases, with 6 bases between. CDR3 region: CASSLGITGANVLTF. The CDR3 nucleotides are TGTGCCAGCAGCTTGGGTATCACTGGGGCCAACGTCCTGACTTTC.

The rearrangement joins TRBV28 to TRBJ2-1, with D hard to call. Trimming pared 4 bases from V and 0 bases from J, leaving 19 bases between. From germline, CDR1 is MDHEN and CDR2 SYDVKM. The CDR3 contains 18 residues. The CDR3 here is CASSSVRNYKSSYNEQFF. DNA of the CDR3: TGTGCCAGCAGTTCCGTCCGCAACTACAAAAGCTCCTACAATGAGCAGTTCTTC.

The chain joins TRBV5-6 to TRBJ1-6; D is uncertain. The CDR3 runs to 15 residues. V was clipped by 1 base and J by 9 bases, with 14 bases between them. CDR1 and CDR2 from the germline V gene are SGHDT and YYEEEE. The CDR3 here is CASSLFSGAGSPLHF. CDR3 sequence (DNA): TGTGCCAGCAGCTTGTTCTCGGGCGCGGGTTCACCCCTCCACTTT.

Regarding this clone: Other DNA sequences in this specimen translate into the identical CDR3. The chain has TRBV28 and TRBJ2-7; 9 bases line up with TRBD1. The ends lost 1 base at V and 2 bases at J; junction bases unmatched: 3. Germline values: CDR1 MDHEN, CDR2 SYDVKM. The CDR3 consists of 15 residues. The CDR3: CASSLYGTGTYEQYF. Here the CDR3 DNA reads TGTGCCAGCAGTTTATACGGGACAGGGACCTACGAGCAGTACTTC.

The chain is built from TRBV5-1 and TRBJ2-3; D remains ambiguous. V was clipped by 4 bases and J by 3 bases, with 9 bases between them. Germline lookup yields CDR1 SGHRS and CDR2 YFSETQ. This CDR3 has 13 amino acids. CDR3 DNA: TGCGCCAGCAGCCCCTGGCAGACAGATACGCAGTATTTT. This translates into CASSPWQTDTQYF.

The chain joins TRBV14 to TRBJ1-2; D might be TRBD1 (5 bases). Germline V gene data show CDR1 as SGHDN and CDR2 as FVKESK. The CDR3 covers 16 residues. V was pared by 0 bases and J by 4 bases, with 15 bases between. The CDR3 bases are TGTGCCAGCAGCCAAGATGCAGGGATGGTTGGCTATGGCTACACCTTC. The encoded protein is CASSQDAGMVGYGYTF.

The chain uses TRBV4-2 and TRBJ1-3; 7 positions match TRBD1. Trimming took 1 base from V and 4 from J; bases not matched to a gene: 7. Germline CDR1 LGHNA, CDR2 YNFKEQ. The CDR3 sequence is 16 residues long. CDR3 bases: TGTGCCAGCAGCCAAGGGACAGGCCTGGAGGGAAACACCATATATTTT. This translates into CASSQGTGLEGNTIYF.

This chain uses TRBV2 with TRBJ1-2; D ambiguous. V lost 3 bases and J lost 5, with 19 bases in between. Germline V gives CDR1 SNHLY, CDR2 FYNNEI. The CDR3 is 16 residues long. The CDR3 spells CASSDYPRASRYGYTF. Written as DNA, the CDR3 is TGTGCCAGCAGTGATTACCCAAGGGCATCGAGGTATGGCTACACCTTC.

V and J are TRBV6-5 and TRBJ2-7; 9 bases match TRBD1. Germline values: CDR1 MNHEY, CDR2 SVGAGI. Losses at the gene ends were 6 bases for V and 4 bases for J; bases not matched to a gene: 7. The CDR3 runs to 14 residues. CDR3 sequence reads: CASRDRGAHYEQYF. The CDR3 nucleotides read TGTGCCAGCAGGGACAGGGGCGCGCATTACGAGCAGTACTTC.

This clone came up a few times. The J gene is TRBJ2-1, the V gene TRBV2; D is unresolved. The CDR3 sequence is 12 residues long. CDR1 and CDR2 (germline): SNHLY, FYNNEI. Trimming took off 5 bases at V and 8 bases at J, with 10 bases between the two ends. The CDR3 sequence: CASSIVTYEQFF. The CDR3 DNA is TGTGCCAGCAGTATTGTCACGTATGAGCAGTTCTTC.

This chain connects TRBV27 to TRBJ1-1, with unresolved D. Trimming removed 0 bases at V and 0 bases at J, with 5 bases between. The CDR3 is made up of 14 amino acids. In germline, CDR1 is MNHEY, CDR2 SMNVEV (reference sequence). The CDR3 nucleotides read TGTGCCAGCAGTTTATCGCTCCTGAACACTGAAGCTTTCTTT. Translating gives CASSLSLLNTEAFF.

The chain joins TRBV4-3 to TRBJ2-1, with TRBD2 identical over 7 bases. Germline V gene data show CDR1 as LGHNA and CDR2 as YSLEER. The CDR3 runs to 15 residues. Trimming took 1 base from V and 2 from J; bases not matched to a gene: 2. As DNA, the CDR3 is TGCGCCAGCAGCCAAGGACTAGCCACCTACAATGAGCAGTTCTTC. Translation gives CASSQGLATYNEQFF.

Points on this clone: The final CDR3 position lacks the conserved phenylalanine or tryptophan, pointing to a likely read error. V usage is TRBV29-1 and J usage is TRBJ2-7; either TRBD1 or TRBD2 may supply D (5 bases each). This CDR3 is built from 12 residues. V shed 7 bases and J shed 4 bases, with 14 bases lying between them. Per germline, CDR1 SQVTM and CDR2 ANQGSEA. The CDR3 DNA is TGCAGCGCTCGGGGACCCCTTTACGAGCAGTACCTC. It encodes CSARGPLYEQYL.

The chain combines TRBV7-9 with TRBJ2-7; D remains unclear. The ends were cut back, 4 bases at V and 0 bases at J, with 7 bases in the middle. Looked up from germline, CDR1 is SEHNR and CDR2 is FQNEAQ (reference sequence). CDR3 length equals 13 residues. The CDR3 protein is CASSSLRSYEQYF. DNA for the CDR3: TGTGCCAGCAGCTCCCTTCGCTCCTACGAGCAGTACTTC.

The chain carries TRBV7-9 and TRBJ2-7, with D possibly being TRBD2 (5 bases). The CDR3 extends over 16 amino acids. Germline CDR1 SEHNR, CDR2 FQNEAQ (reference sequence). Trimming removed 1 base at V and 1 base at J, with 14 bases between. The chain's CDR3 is CASSLDLDFFSYEQYF. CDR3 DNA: TGTGCCAGCAGCTTAGATCTGGACTTCTTTTCCTACGAGCAGTACTTC.